This T cell receptor (beta chain) was recovered during a study of cytomegalovirus exposure and HLA in healthy donors. The overall study: The Caucasian-associated ancestry cluster contained about four fifths of the roughly 390 genotyped donors. General observations from the study: Earlier analysis found most TCR beta V segments productive about 90% or about 30% of the time. Later analysis revealed greater clonal expansion in HLA-associated TCR beta chains than in equally common others. Differences between HLA loci emerged in a later analysis of TCR association rates, with DRB1 most and HLA-C fewest.

The PCR was carried out with 60 Vbeta primers and 13 Jbeta primers. Profiled with immunoSEQ multiplex PCR; TCRdb holds only in-frame clones, not every one. The profile shows 100,000 to 150,000 clones, about two thirds of them singletons. The germline V gene encodes CDR1 MNHEY and CDR2 SVGAGI. Trimming took 2 bases from V and 5 from J, leaving 7 bases between them. The CDR3 consists of 12 residues. Note on this clone: Antigen unknown.

Material for sequencing was PBMCs. This clonotype was obtained from a man in his fifties or sixties in good health and CMV-seropositive. This chain joins TRBV6-5 and TRBJ2-7, with a possible D match to TRBD1 (5 bases). CDR3: CASSYDRNEQYF. The CDR3 bases are TGTGCCAGCAGTTACGACAGAAACGAGCAGTACTTC.